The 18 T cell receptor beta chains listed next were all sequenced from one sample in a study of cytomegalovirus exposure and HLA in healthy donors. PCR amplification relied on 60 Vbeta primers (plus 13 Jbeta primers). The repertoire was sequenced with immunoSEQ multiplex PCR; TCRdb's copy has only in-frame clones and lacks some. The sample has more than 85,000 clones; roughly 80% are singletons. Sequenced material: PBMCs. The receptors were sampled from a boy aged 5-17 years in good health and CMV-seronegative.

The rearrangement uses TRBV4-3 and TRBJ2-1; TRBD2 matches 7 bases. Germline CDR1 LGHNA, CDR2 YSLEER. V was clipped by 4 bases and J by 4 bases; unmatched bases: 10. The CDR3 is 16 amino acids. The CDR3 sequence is CASSPEGEGTYNEQFF. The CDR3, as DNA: TGCGCCAGCAGCCCCGAAGGGGAGGGTACATACAATGAGCAGTTCTTC.

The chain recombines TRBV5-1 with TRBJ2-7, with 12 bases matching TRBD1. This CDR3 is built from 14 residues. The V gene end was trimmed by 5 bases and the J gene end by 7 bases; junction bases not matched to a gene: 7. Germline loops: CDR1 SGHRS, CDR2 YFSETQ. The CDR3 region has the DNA TGCGCCAGCAGTTCGGGACAGGGGGCCAGGGAGCAGTACTTC. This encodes CASSSGQGAREQYF.

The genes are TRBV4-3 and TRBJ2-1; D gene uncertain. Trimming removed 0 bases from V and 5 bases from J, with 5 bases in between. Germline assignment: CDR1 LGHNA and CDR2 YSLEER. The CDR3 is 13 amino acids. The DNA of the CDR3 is TGCGCCAGCAGCCAAGATCCCGACAATGAGCAGTTCTTC. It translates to CASSQDPDNEQFF.

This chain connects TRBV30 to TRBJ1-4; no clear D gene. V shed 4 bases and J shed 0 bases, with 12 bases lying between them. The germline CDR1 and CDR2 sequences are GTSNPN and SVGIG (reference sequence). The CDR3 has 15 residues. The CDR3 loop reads CAWKLHLATNEKLFF. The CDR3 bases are TGTGCCTGGAAGCTCCATCTTGCAACTAATGAAAAACTGTTTTTT.

As DNA, the CDR3 is TGTGCCAGCAGTGACTCCAGGGGGTCCACAGATACGCAGTATTTT. Amino acid sequence: CASSDSRGSTDTQYF. The rearrangement joins TRBV6-4 to TRBJ2-3, with 7 bases identical to TRBD1. CDR1 is MRHNA, CDR2 SNTAGT, per germline. The CDR3 runs to 15 residues. Trimming removed 0 bases from V and 2 bases from J; junction bases left unmatched: 2.

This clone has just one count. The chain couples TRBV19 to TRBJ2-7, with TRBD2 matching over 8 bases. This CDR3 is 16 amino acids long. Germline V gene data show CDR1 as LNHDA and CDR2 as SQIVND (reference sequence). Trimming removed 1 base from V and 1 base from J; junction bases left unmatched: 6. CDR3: CASSIASGGESYEQYF. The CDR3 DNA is TGTGCCAGTAGTATAGCGTCCGGGGGGGAATCCTACGAGCAGTACTTC. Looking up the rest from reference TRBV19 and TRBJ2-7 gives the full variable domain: DGGITQSPKYLFRKEGQNVTLSCEQNLNHDAMYWYRQDPGQGLRLIYYSQIVNDFQKGDIAEGYSVSREKKESFPLTVTSAQKNPTAFYLCASSIASGGESYEQYFGPGTRLTVT.

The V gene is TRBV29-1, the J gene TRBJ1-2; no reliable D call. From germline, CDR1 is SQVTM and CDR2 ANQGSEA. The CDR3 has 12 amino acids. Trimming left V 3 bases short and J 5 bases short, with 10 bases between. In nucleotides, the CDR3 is TGCAGCGTTGAGGGAGTTAGGTATGGCTACACCTTC. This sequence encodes CSVEGVRYGYTF.

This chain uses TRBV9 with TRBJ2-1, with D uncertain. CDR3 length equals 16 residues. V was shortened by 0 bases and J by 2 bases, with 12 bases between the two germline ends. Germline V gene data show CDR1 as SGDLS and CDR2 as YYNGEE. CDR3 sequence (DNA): TGTGCCAGCAGCGTAGATCGTCCTAGTCCCTACAATGAGCAGTTCTTC. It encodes CASSVDRPSPYNEQFF.

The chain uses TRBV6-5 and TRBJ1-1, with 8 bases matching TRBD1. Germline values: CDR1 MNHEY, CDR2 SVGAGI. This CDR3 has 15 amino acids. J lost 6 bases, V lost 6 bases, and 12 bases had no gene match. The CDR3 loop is CASRYRDRGRAEAFF. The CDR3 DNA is TGTGCCAGCAGATATCGAGACAGGGGAAGGGCTGAAGCTTTCTTT.

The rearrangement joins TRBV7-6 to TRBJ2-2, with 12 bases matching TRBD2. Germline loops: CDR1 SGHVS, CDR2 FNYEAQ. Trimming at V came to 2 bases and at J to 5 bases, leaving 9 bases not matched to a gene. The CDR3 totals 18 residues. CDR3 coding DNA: TGTGCCAGCAGCTTAAGACTAGCGGGGGCCGAAGGGACCGGGGAGCTGTTTTTT. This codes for CASSLRLAGAEGTGELFF.

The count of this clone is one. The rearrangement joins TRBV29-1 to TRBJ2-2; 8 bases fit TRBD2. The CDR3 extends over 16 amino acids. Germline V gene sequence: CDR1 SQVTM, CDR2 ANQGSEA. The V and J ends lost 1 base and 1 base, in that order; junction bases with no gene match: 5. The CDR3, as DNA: TGCAGCGTTGAAGCGACGCGGGGGGTGAACACCGGGGAGCTGTTTTTT. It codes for CSVEATRGVNTGELFF.

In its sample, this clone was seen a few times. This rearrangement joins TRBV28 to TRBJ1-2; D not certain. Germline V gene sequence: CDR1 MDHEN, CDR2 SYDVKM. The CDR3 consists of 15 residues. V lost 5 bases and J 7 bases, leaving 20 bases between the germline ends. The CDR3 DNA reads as TGTGCCAGCAGTCCCCCGGCCAGGTTAACCTCTGGCTACACCTTC. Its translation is CASSPPARLTSGYTF.

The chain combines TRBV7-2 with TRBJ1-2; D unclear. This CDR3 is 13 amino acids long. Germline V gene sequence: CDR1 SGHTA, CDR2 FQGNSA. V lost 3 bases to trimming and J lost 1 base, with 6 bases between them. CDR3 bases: TGTGCCAGCAGCTTCTCAGTTAACTATGGCTACACCTTC. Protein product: CASSFSVNYGYTF.

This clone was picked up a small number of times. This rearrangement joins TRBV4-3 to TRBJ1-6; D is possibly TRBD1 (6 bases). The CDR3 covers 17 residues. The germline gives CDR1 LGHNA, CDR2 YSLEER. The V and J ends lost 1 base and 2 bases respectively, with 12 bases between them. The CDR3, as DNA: TGCGCCAGCAGCCAAGCAAACAGGGAAGCCTATAATTCACCCCTCCACTTT. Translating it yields CASSQANREAYNSPLHF.

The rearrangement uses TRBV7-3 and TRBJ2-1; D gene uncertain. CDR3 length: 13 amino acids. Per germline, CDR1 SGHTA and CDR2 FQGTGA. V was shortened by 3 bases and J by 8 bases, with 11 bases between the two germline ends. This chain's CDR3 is CASSLLGGDEQFF. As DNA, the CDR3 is TGTGCCAGCAGCTTGTTGGGTGGAGATGAGCAGTTCTTC.

In DNA, the CDR3 is TGTGCCAGCAGTTTGGCGGGTTTGAGCAATCAGCCCCAGCATTTT. Its translation: CASSLAGLSNQPQHF. The chain couples TRBV27 to TRBJ1-5; D gene ambiguous. The CDR3 is made up of 15 amino acids. The germline V gene has CDR1 MNHEY and CDR2 SMNVEV (reference sequence). V lost 3 bases, J lost 1 base, and 10 bases lay in between.

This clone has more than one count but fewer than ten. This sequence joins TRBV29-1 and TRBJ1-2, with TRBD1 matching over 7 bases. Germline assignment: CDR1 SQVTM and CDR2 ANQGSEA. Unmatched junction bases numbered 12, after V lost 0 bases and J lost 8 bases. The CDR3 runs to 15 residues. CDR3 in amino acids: CSVEDLGGGAGGYTF. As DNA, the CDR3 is TGCAGCGTTGAAGATTTAGGAGGGGGCGCGGGCGGCTACACCTTC.

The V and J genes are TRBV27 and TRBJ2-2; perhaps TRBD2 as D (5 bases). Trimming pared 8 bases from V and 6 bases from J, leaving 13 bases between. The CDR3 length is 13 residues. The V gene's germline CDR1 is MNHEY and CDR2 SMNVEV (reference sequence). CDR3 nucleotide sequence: TGTGCCAGCTCCCAGGAGGTCGCCGGGGAGCTGTTTTTT. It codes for CASSQEVAGELFF.